This T cell receptor beta chain was documented in a study of T-cell reconstitution after alpha-beta-depleted transplantation in children. Germline assignment: CDR1 SEHNR and CDR2 FQNEAQ (reference sequence). The CDR3 contains 13 residues. Deletions cut 1 base from V and 4 bases from J, with 7 bases between. This clonotype was counted at least ten times. A TCRbeta library incorporating unique molecular identifiers was prepared. From the PCR reads, TCRdb called clonotypes with MiXCR, one entry per CDR3 protein. The repertoire holds hundreds of thousands of distinct CDR3 sequences, with approximately 9% as singletons.

This clonotype was obtained from a human donor who donated a stem cell graft to a child with acute lymphoblastic leukemia. The chain uses TRBV7-9 and TRBJ1-1; no clear D gene. Sequenced here: PBMCs from the stem cell graft donor, sampled from the stem cell graft. The CDR3: CASSLDPGTEAFF. Written as DNA, the CDR3 is TGTGCCAGCAGCTTAGATCCGGGCACTGAAGCTTTCTTT.